This is a list of T cell receptor beta chains from one sample in a study of cytomegalovirus exposure and HLA in healthy donors. Libraries were prepared by immunoSEQ multiplex PCR; TCRdb keeps only in-frame clonotypes and omits some of them. The sample lists 150,000 to 200,000 clones; around 80% were seen once. Source material: PBMCs. The receptor source for this set is a young man in good health and CMV-seronegative. CDR3s include the opening cysteine and the closing phenylalanine or tryptophan. D genes are given only for firm matches. Clone size, where shown, is once, few, many, or a class for clones that have expanded.

D gene,J gene,clone size,V gene,CDR3 DNA,CDR3 protein
-,TRBJ2-2,-,TRBV4-1,TGCGCCAGCAGCCAAGATTCGGGGTGGTCCTTGAACACCGGGGAGCTGTTTTTT,CASSQDSGWSLNTGELFF
TRBD1,TRBJ1-1,-,TRBV5-1,TGCGCCAGCAGCAAGGGACAGGGGAACACTGAGGCTTTCTTT,CASSKGQGNTEAFF
TRBD1,TRBJ2-3,-,TRBV2,TGTGCCAGTCCGGGACAGGGGGCGAAAGATACGCAGTATTTT,CASPGQGAKDTQYF
-,TRBJ2-4,-,TRBV11-1,TGTGCCAGCGCAGGGTTGGCCAAAAACATTCAGTACTTC,CASAGLAKNIQYF
TRBD1,TRBJ2-6,-,TRBV5-1,TGCGCCAGCAGCCCTGGACAGGGAAATACTCGGGCCAACGTCCTGACTTTC,CASSPGQGNTRANVLTF
TRBD1,TRBJ1-2,-,TRBV6-7,TGTGCCAGCAGTTATAGAGGGACAGCGGAAGGCTACACCTTC,CASSYRGTAEGYTF
-,TRBJ2-2,-,TRBV7-3,TGTGCCAGCAGCCCGATTGACAGGGACTGGAGCACCGGGGAGCTGTTTTTT,CASSPIDRDWSTGELFF
-,TRBJ1-2,once,TRBV7-2,TGTGCCAGCAGCTCGCTGGGGGCGCCTAACTATGGCTACACCTTC,CASSSLGAPNYGYTF
-,TRBJ2-3,-,TRBV6-5,TGTGCCAGCAGTTACGGCGCTAGCGAGATCACAGATACGCAGTATTTT,CASSYGASEITDTQYF
-,TRBJ2-1,-,TRBV29-1,TGCAGCGTTGAACTAGCAACCTACAATGAGCAGTTCTTC,CSVELATYNEQFF
-,TRBJ1-1,-,TRBV6-1,TGTGCCAGCAATCCTGGGGCCCTAGCGGGGACTGAAGCTTTCTTT,CASNPGALAGTEAFF